This is a list of T cell receptor beta chains from one sample in a study of blood T cell repertoires in COVID-19. Profiling relied on immunoSEQ multiplex PCR, and the TCRdb table lists in-frame clones only, not all of them. The sample has roughly 190,000 clones, around 83% seen once. Sequenced sample: peripheral blood. Source of these receptors: a man aged 50-59 years with active or convalescent COVID-19. Each CDR3 is given with its conserved first and last residue. The D gene is left open where the match is weak. The size field is filled for only some rows; it gives once, few, many or a size class.

j_call: TRBJ2-3; clone_size: -; v_call: TRBV27; d_call: TRBD2; cdr3_nt: TGTGCCAGCAGTTTCCGGCAGCTTAGCGGGGGGCCAGATACGCAGTATTTT; cdr3_aa: CASSFRQLSGGPDTQYF
j_call: TRBJ2-3; clone_size: -; v_call: TRBV5-1; d_call: TRBD2; cdr3_nt: TGCGCCAGCAGCTTGGCATCGGGGGGATCTAGCACAGATACGCAGTATTTT; cdr3_aa: CASSLASGGSSTDTQYF
j_call: TRBJ2-7; clone_size: few; v_call: TRBV7-2; d_call: -; cdr3_nt: TGTGCCAGCAGCCGGCAGGTGACTACTTCCTACGAGCAGTACTTC; cdr3_aa: CASSRQVTTSYEQYF
j_call: TRBJ1-2; clone_size: -; v_call: TRBV7-9; d_call: TRBD1; cdr3_nt: TGTGCCAGCAGCCCGGGACAGTTCTATGGCTACACCTTC; cdr3_aa: CASSPGQFYGYTF
j_call: TRBJ2-7; clone_size: few; v_call: TRBV18; d_call: TRBD2; cdr3_nt: TGTGCCAGCTCACCACCGGTATCTAGCGGGAGGAGCTCCTACGAGCAGTACTTC; cdr3_aa: CASSPPVSSGRSSYEQYF
j_call: TRBJ2-2; clone_size: -; v_call: TRBV18; d_call: TRBD1; cdr3_nt: TGTGCCAGCTCACCACAACCGGGACAGGCAACCGGGGAGCTGTTTTTT; cdr3_aa: CASSPQPGQATGELFF
j_call: TRBJ1-5; clone_size: few; v_call: TRBV5-5; d_call: -; cdr3_nt: TGTGCCAGCAGCTTGTTTGGCACCCGAGGGGGTGGCAATCAGCCCCAGCATTTT; cdr3_aa: CASSLFGTRGGGNQPQHF
j_call: TRBJ2-7; clone_size: -; v_call: TRBV4-3; d_call: TRBD1; cdr3_nt: TGCGCCAGCAGCCAGGGACAGGGCGATTGGGACGAGCAGTACTTC; cdr3_aa: CASSQGQGDWDEQYF
j_call: TRBJ1-5; clone_size: -; v_call: TRBV6-5; d_call: -; cdr3_nt: TGTGCCAGCAGCCGTTACGGAGGCAATCAGCCCCAGCATTTT; cdr3_aa: CASSRYGGNQPQHF
j_call: TRBJ1-2; clone_size: once; v_call: TRBV19; d_call: -; cdr3_nt: TGTGCCAGTAGTATTTTGGCAGGGCGGGGCTACACCTTC; cdr3_aa: CASSILAGRGYTF
j_call: TRBJ2-1; clone_size: -; v_call: TRBV10-3; d_call: -; cdr3_nt: TGTGCCATCAATACAGGGTTTGAGAATGAGCAGTTCTTC; cdr3_aa: CAINTGFENEQFF
j_call: TRBJ2-7; clone_size: -; v_call: TRBV5-6; d_call: -; cdr3_nt: TGTGCCAGCAGCTTGTATGTCAGGGCAACCTACGAGCAGTACTTC; cdr3_aa: CASSLYVRATYEQYF
j_call: TRBJ1-3; clone_size: -; v_call: TRBV29-1; d_call: -; cdr3_nt: TGCAGCGTTGAAAGCGGCGGAGCTGGAAACACCATATATTTT; cdr3_aa: CSVESGGAGNTIYF
j_call: TRBJ2-2; clone_size: -; v_call: TRBV4-2; d_call: TRBD1; cdr3_nt: TGTGCCAGCAGCCAAGATATAGGGCAGGGGGCCTACACCGGGGAGCTGTTTTTT; cdr3_aa: CASSQDIGQGAYTGELFF
j_call: TRBJ2-3; clone_size: -; v_call: TRBV5-4; d_call: TRBD1; cdr3_nt: TGTGCCAGCAGCAGAGGACAGGGGGCGGGCACAGATACGCAGTATTTT; cdr3_aa: CASSRGQGAGTDTQYF
j_call: TRBJ2-2; clone_size: -; v_call: TRBV7-3; d_call: TRBD2; cdr3_nt: TGTGCCAGCAGACCAGCCGGGGGGGCGCATTTGACCGGGGAGCTGTTTTTT; cdr3_aa: CASRPAGGAHLTGELFF
j_call: TRBJ2-5; clone_size: -; v_call: TRBV15; d_call: -; cdr3_nt: TGTGCCGCGGGGAGAGGGCAAGAGACCCAGTACTTC; cdr3_aa: CAAGRGQETQYF
j_call: TRBJ1-4; clone_size: -; v_call: TRBV5-1; d_call: -; cdr3_nt: TGCGCCAGCAGCTTGTTACAGGGTTTTAATGAAAAACTGTTTTTT; cdr3_aa: CASSLLQGFNEKLFF
j_call: TRBJ1-1; clone_size: -; v_call: TRBV6-2/TRBV6-3; d_call: -; cdr3_nt: TGTGCCAGCAGTCTCCAGGGGTTGGCGAACACTGAAGCTTTCTTT; cdr3_aa: CASSLQGLANTEAFF
j_call: TRBJ2-7; clone_size: -; v_call: TRBV11-3; d_call: TRBD2; cdr3_nt: TGTGCCAGCTCCCAGGCGGGAGCCCCCGAGCAGTACTTC; cdr3_aa: CASSQAGAPEQYF
j_call: TRBJ1-2; clone_size: -; v_call: TRBV24-1; d_call: -; cdr3_nt: TGTGCCACCAGTGCCGGACACCACTATGGCTACACCTTC; cdr3_aa: CATSAGHHYGYTF
j_call: TRBJ1-2; clone_size: -; v_call: TRBV28; d_call: -; cdr3_nt: TGTGCCAGCAGGAGGTATGGCTACACCTTC; cdr3_aa: CASRRYGYTF
j_call: TRBJ1-1; clone_size: -; v_call: TRBV5-4; d_call: TRBD1; cdr3_nt: TGTGCCAGCAGCCGCGACAGGGCAGCGACTGAAGCTTTCTTT; cdr3_aa: CASSRDRAATEAFF
j_call: TRBJ1-5; clone_size: -; v_call: TRBV6-5; d_call: TRBD1; cdr3_nt: TGTGCCAGCAGGAAGACAGGGGATAGCAATCAGCCCCAGCATTTT; cdr3_aa: CASRKTGDSNQPQHF
j_call: TRBJ1-1; clone_size: few; v_call: TRBV4-1; d_call: -; cdr3_nt: TGCGCCAGCAGCCAAGCGTCCAAGGGGACTGAAGCTTTCTTT; cdr3_aa: CASSQASKGTEAFF
j_call: TRBJ1-5; clone_size: -; v_call: TRBV7-9; d_call: -; cdr3_nt: TGTGCCAGCAGCCCGGGCCGGGATGCCCATCAGCCCCAGCATTTT; cdr3_aa: CASSPGRDAHQPQHF
j_call: TRBJ1-1; clone_size: -; v_call: TRBV11-2; d_call: -; cdr3_nt: TGTGCCAGCAGCGGACAAATGAACACTGAAGCTTTCTTT; cdr3_aa: CASSGQMNTEAFF
j_call: TRBJ2-1; clone_size: -; v_call: TRBV2; d_call: TRBD2; cdr3_nt: TGTGCCAGCAGGGGGGAGGGCCGTAATGAGCAGTTCTTC; cdr3_aa: CASRGEGRNEQFF
j_call: TRBJ2-7; clone_size: -; v_call: TRBV9; d_call: -; cdr3_nt: TGTGCCAGCAGCGTAGGGGCAGGGGTTTCCTACGAGCAGTACTTC; cdr3_aa: CASSVGAGVSYEQYF
j_call: TRBJ1-1; clone_size: once; v_call: TRBV5-1; d_call: -; cdr3_nt: TGCGCCAGCAGCTTGGGTACGGGGGGCTTAGGTGAAGCTTTCTTT; cdr3_aa: CASSLGTGGLGEAFF
j_call: TRBJ2-7; clone_size: once; v_call: TRBV24-1; d_call: -; cdr3_nt: TGTGCCACCAGTGATGGACACGATTCCTACGAGCAGTACTTC; cdr3_aa: CATSDGHDSYEQYF
j_call: TRBJ1-4; clone_size: -; v_call: TRBV6-4; d_call: TRBD1; cdr3_nt: TGTGCCAGCAGGACAGGGGGCGGTGAAAAACTGTTTTTT; cdr3_aa: CASRTGGGEKLFF
j_call: TRBJ2-2; clone_size: -; v_call: TRBV6-5; d_call: -; cdr3_nt: TGTGCCAGCAGTTTCACTAGCGGGGAGCTGTTTTTT; cdr3_aa: CASSFTSGELFF
j_call: TRBJ1-2; clone_size: -; v_call: TRBV7-2; d_call: TRBD1; cdr3_nt: TGTGCCAGCAGCTTAGGGACAGGGGGCAGCTATGGCTACACCTTC; cdr3_aa: CASSLGTGGSYGYTF
j_call: TRBJ2-5; clone_size: -; v_call: TRBV18; d_call: -; cdr3_nt: TGTGCCAGCTCACCGCGGTGGAGGGAGGTAGAGACCCAGTACTTC; cdr3_aa: CASSPRWREVETQYF
j_call: TRBJ1-2; clone_size: -; v_call: TRBV10-3; d_call: TRBD1; cdr3_nt: TGTGCCATCATCTACTCAGACAGGGGGCATAAGGATGGCTACACCTTC; cdr3_aa: CAIIYSDRGHKDGYTF
j_call: TRBJ1-2; clone_size: -; v_call: TRBV10-2; d_call: -; cdr3_nt: TGCGCCAGCAGTACAATATACGCTAACTATGGCTACACCTTC; cdr3_aa: CASSTIYANYGYTF
j_call: TRBJ1-2; clone_size: -; v_call: TRBV6-2/TRBV6-3; d_call: -; cdr3_nt: TGTGCCAGCAGTCTAACCCCTCTCAACTATGGCTACACCTTC; cdr3_aa: CASSLTPLNYGYTF
j_call: TRBJ1-6; clone_size: -; v_call: TRBV23-1; d_call: TRBD1; cdr3_nt: TGCGCCGCTGAAGGGCCCGCGGGGAAGGGGGCCTCTGGTAATTCACCCCTCCACTTT; cdr3_aa: CAAEGPAGKGASGNSPLHF
j_call: TRBJ1-4; clone_size: -; v_call: TRBV6-5; d_call: TRBD1; cdr3_nt: TGTGCCAGCAGTTCGCAGGGGGGTAATGAAAAACTGTTTTTT; cdr3_aa: CASSSQGGNEKLFF
j_call: TRBJ2-3; clone_size: -; v_call: TRBV27; d_call: TRBD2; cdr3_nt: TGTGCCAGCTGGGGGGGGAGGGCCTGGGGCACAGATACGCAGTATTTT; cdr3_aa: CASWGGRAWGTDTQYF
j_call: TRBJ2-1; clone_size: once; v_call: TRBV7-9; d_call: TRBD2; cdr3_nt: TGTGCCAGCAGCTTAGGACTAGCGGGACGAGATGAGCAGTTCTTC; cdr3_aa: CASSLGLAGRDEQFF
j_call: TRBJ2-2; clone_size: few; v_call: TRBV7-8; d_call: -; cdr3_nt: TGTGCCAGCAGCCGGCTAGGGAACACCGGGGAGCTGTTTTTT; cdr3_aa: CASSRLGNTGELFF
j_call: TRBJ1-2; clone_size: -; v_call: TRBV7-2; d_call: TRBD1; cdr3_nt: TGTGCCAGCAGCTTAGGCGGACAGGGGGCTTTTGGCTACACCTTC; cdr3_aa: CASSLGGQGAFGYTF
j_call: TRBJ1-1; clone_size: -; v_call: TRBV7-9; d_call: TRBD1; cdr3_nt: TGTGCCAGCAGATTACAGGGGTTCACTGAAGCTTTCTTT; cdr3_aa: CASRLQGFTEAFF
j_call: TRBJ2-2; clone_size: -; v_call: TRBV7-8; d_call: TRBD1; cdr3_nt: TGTGCCAGCAGCTGGACAGGGCAGGGTACCGGGGAGCTGTTTTTT; cdr3_aa: CASSWTGQGTGELFF
j_call: TRBJ2-6; clone_size: -; v_call: TRBV24-1; d_call: -; cdr3_nt: TGTGCCACCAGTGACACGGTCACCTCTGGGGCCAACGTCCTGACTTTC; cdr3_aa: CATSDTVTSGANVLTF
j_call: TRBJ2-7; clone_size: -; v_call: TRBV3-1/TRBV3-2; d_call: -; cdr3_nt: TGTGCCAGCAGCCAAGGGGACACTTCCTACGAGCAGTACTTC; cdr3_aa: CASSQGDTSYEQYF
j_call: TRBJ1-1; clone_size: -; v_call: TRBV2; d_call: -; cdr3_nt: TGTGCCAGCAGTTATACTGAAGCTTTCTTT; cdr3_aa: CASSYTEAFF
j_call: TRBJ2-6; clone_size: -; v_call: TRBV6-1; d_call: -; cdr3_nt: TGTGCCAGCAGTGAAATCGGACAGTCTGGGGCCAACGTCCTGACTTTC; cdr3_aa: CASSEIGQSGANVLTF